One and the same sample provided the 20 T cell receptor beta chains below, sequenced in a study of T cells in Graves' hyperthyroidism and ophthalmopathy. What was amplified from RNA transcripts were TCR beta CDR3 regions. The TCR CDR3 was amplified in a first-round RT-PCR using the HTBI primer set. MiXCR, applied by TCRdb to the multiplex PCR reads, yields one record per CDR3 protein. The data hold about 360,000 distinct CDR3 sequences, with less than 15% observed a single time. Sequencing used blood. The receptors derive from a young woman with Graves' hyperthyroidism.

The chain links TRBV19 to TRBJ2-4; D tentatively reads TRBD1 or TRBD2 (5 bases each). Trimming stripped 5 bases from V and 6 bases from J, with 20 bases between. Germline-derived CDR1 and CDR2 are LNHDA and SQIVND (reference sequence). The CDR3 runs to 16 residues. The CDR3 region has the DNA TGTGCCAGTAGTTCCCAAGTCCGGGGACCCCGAAACATTCAGTACTTC. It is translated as CASSSQVRGPRNIQYF.

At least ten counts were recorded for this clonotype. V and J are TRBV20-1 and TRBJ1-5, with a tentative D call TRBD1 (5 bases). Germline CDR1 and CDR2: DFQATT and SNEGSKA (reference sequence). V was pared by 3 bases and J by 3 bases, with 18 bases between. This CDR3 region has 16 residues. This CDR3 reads CSASRGGEWDNQPQHF. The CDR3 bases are TGCAGTGCTAGTCGCGGGGGTGAATGGGACAATCAGCCCCAGCATTTT.

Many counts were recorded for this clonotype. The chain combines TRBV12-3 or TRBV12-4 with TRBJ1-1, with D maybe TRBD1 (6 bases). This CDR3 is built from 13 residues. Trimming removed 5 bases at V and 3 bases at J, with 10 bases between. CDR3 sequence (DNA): TGTGCCAGCAGTCGAAGACAGGACACTGAAGCTTTCTTT. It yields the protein CASSRRQDTEAFF.

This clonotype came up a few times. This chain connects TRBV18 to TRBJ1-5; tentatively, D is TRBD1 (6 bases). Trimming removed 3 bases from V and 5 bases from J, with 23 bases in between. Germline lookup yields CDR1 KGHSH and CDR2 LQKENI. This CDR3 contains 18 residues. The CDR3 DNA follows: TGTGCCAGCTCACCGGGGGTGGCAGGGGTGGCGGGTGATCAGCCCCAGCATTTT. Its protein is CASSPGVAGVAGDQPQHF.

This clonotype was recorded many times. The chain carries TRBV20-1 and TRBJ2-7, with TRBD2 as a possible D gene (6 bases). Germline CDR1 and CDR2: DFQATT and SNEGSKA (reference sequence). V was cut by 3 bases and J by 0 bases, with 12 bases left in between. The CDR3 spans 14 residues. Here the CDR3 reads CSASRRDSSYEQYF. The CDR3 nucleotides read TGCAGTGCTAGTCGCCGGGACTCCTCCTACGAGCAGTACTTC.

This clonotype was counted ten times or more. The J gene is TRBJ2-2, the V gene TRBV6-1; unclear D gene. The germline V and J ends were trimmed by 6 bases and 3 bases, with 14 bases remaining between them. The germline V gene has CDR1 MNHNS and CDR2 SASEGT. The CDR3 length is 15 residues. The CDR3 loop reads CASSRGAFYTGELFF. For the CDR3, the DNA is TGTGCCAGCAGCCGAGGCGCTTTCTACACCGGGGAGCTGTTTTTT.

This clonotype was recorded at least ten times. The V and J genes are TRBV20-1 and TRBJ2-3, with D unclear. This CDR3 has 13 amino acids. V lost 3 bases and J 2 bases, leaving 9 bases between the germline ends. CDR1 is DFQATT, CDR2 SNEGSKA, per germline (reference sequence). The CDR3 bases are TGCAGTGCTAGCAACCCGAACACAGATACGCAGTATTTT. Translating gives CSASNPNTDTQYF.

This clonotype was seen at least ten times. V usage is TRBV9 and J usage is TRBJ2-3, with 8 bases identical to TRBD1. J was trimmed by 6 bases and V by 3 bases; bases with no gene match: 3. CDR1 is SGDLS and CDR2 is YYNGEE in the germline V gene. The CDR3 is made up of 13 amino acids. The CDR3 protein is CASSGTGFDTQYF. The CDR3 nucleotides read TGTGCCAGCAGCGGGACAGGGTTCGATACGCAGTATTTT.

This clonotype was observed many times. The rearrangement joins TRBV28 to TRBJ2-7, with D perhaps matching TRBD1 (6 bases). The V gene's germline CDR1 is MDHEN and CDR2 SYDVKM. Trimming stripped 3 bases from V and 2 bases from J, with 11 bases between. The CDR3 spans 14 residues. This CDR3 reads CASSFSDSPYEQYF. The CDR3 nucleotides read TGTGCCAGCAGTTTTTCGGACAGCCCCTACGAGCAGTACTTC.

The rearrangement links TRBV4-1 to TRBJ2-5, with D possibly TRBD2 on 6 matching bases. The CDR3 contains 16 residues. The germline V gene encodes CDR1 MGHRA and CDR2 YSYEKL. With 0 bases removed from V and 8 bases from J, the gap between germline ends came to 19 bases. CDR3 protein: CASSQDPPRGQGTQYF. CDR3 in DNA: TGCGCCAGCAGCCAAGACCCCCCGCGGGGTCAGGGTACCCAGTACTTC.

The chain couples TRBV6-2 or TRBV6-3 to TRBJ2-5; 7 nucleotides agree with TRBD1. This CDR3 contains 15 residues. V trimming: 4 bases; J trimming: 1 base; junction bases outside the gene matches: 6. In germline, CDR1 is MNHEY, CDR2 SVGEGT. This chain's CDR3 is CASSLDRQVQETQYF. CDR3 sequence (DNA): TGTGCCAGCAGTTTGGACAGGCAGGTCCAAGAGACCCAGTACTTC.

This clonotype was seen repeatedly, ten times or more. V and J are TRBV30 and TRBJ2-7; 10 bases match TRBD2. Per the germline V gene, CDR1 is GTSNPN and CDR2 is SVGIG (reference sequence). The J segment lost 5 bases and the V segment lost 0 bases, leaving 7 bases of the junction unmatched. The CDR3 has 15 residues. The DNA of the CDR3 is TGTGCCTGGAGTGTTCAAGCGGGAGGGGGAGACGAGCAGTACTTC. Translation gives CAWSVQAGGGDEQYF.

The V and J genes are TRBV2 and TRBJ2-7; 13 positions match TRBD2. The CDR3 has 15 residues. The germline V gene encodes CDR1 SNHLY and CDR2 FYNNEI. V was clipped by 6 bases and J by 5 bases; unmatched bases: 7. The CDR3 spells CASRVLAGGPDEQYF. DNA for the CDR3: TGTGCCAGCAGAGTACTAGCGGGAGGGCCTGACGAGCAGTACTTC.

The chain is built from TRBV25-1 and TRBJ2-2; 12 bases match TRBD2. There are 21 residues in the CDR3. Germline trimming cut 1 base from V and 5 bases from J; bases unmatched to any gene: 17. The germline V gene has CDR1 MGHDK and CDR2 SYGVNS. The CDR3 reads CASSESLGLASGRADTGELFF. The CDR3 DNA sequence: TGTGCCAGCAGTGAATCTTTAGGTCTGGCTAGCGGGAGGGCCGATACCGGGGAGCTGTTTTTT.

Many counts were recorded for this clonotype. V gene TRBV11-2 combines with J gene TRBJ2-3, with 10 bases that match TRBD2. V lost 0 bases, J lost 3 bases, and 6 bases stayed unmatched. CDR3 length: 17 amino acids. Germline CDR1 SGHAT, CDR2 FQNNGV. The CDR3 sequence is CASSLEAVAGGTDTQYF. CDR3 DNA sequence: TGTGCCAGCAGCTTAGAGGCGGTAGCGGGGGGTACAGATACGCAGTATTTT. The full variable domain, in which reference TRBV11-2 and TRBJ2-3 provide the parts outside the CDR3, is EAGVAQSPRYKIIEKRQSVAFWCNPISGHATLYWYQQILGQGPKLLIQFQNNGVVDDSQLPKDRFSAERLKGVDSTLKIQPAKLEDSAVYLCASSLEAVAGGTDTQYFGPGTRLTVL.

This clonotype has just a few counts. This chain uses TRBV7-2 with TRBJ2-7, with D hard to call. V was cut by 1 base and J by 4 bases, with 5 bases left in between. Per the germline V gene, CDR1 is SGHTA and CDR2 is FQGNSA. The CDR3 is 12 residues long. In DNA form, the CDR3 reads TGTGCCAGCAGCTTAGAAGAGTACGAGCAGTACTTC. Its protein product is CASSLEEYEQYF.

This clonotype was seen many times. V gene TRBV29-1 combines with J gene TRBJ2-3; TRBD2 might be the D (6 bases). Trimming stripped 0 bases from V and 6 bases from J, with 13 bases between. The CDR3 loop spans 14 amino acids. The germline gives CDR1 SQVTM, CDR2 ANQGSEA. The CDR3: CSVEERWGVDTQYF. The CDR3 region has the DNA TGCAGCGTTGAAGAACGATGGGGGGTGGATACGCAGTATTTT.

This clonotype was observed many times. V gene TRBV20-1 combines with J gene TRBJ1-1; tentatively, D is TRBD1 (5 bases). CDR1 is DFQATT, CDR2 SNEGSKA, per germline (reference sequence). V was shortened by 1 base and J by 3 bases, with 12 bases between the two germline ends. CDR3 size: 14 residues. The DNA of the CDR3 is TGCAGTGCTAGAGTCCCTCCGGGGGACACTGAAGCTTTCTTT. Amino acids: CSARVPPGDTEAFF.

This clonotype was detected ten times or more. CDR3 residues: CSASHSASGSANEQFF. The CDR3 nucleotides read TGCAGTGCTAGTCATTCGGCTAGCGGGAGTGCGAATGAGCAGTTCTTC. This sequence joins TRBV20-1 and TRBJ2-1; 10 nucleotides line up with TRBD2. With 3 bases clipped from V and 7 bases from J, the junction kept 12 bases outside the gene matches. The germline V gene has CDR1 DFQATT and CDR2 SNEGSKA (reference sequence). The CDR3 runs 16 residues.

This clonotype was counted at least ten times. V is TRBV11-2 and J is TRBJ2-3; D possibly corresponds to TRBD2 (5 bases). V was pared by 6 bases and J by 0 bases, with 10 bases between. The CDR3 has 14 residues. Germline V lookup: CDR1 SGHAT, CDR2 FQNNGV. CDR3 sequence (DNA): TGTGCCAGCAGACCGGGGTTTAGCACAGATACGCAGTATTTT. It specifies CASRPGFSTDTQYF.